The 26 T cell receptor beta chains below were found in one sample sequenced in a study of human T cells and chemical hapten exposure. Noted time point: pre-sensitization, week 0. Indicated treatment: therapeutic diphenylcyclopropenone sensitization with weekly scalp DPC. From the RACE reads, TCRdb called clonotypes with MiXCR, one entry per CDR3 protein. This repertoire shows around 120,000 distinct CDR3 sequences, approximately 13% found once; its top ten account for approximately 2.6%. The specimen was whole blood, collected in connection with sensitization to the hapten diphenylcyclopropenone (DPC). The origin of the receptors is a woman younger than 35 with alopecia areata. Some clones in this sample may be carry-over from other donors' samples.

The chain carries TRBV7-6 and TRBJ2-2; 11 nucleotides agree with TRBD1. In germline, CDR1 is SGHVS, CDR2 FNYEAQ. The CDR3 sequence is 15 residues long. J was trimmed by 6 bases and V by 5 bases; bases with no gene match: 5. CDR3 residues: CASSRGQGAPGELFF. As DNA, the CDR3 is TGTGCCAGCAGCCGCGGACAGGGGGCGCCCGGGGAGCTGTTTTTT.

This rearrangement joins TRBV7-2 to TRBJ2-2, with D perhaps matching TRBD2 (6 bases). The V and J ends lost 0 bases and 2 bases respectively, with 10 bases between them. CDR1 is SGHTA and CDR2 is FQGNSA in the germline V gene. The CDR3 length is 16 residues. CDR3 sequence reads: CASSLAGTQNTGELFF. The CDR3 nucleotides read TGTGCCAGCAGCTTAGCTGGGACTCAAAACACCGGGGAGCTGTTTTTT. The entire variable domain, with the rest obtained from reference TRBV7-2 and TRBJ2-2, is as follows: GAGVSQSPSNKVTEKGKDVELRCDPISGHTALYWYRQSLGQGLEFLIYFQGNSAPDKSGLPSDRFSAERTGGSVSTLTIQRTQQEDSAVYLCASSLAGTQNTGELFFGEGSRLTVL.

Points on this clonotype: The junction departs from the called germline gene at one end, perhaps through a read error. The chain recombines TRBV7-8 with TRBJ2-3; 12 bases line up with TRBD1. CDR1 and CDR2 (germline): SGHVS, FQNEAQ. This CDR3 is built from 15 residues. For the CDR3, the DNA is TGTGCCGGCAGCTTAGGGACAGGGGGCAAAGATACGCAGTATTTT. Protein: CAGSLGTGGKDTQYF.

This clonotype was observed many times. The chain uses TRBV2 and TRBJ2-6, with 9 bases matching TRBD1. This CDR3 comprises 15 residues. CDR1 is SNHLY and CDR2 is FYNNEI in the germline V gene. The V and J ends lost 9 bases and 0 bases, in that order; junction bases with no gene match: 3. CDR3 sequence reads: CARDRGRSGANVLTF. DNA of the CDR3: TGTGCCAGGGACAGGGGACGCTCTGGGGCCAACGTCCTGACTTTC.

This chain joins TRBV23-1 and TRBJ1-5, with unresolved D. TRBV23-1 is an ORF; its function is uncertain. V shed 2 bases and J shed 5 bases, with 16 bases lying between them. CDR3 size: 16 residues. This CDR3 is CASSQVVQSEYQPQHF. The CDR3 DNA reads TGCGCCAGCAGTCAAGTGGTACAGTCCGAATATCAGCCCCAGCATTTT.

At least ten counts were recorded for this clonotype. The gene calls are TRBV28 and TRBJ2-1; TRBD2 matches 11 bases. With 5 bases clipped from V and 5 bases from J, the junction kept 5 bases outside the gene matches. The CDR3 contains 15 residues. Germline V lookup: CDR1 MDHEN, CDR2 SYDVKM. Written as DNA, the CDR3 is TGTGCCAGCAGTCTCGGGACTAGCGGACACAATGAGCAGTTCTTC. Amino acids: CASSLGTSGHNEQFF. Complete variable domain (other parts from reference TRBV28 and TRBJ2-1): DVKVTQSSRYLVKRTGEKVFLECVQDMDHENMFWYRQDPGLGLRLIYFSYDVKMKEKGDIPEGYSVSREKKERFSLILESASTNQTSMYLCASSLGTSGHNEQFFGPGTRLTVL.

This clonotype was observed at least ten times. This rearrangement joins TRBV5-1 to TRBJ1-5; possible D gene TRBD1, 5 bases. The V gene lost 2 bases and the J gene lost 2 bases, with 14 bases spanning the gap. The CDR3 extends over 16 amino acids. Germline lookup yields CDR1 SGHRS and CDR2 YFSETQ. The CDR3 DNA reads TGCGCCAGCAGCTTTTCAGGGCTCGGCGGCAATCAGCCCCAGCATTTT. Translating gives CASSFSGLGGNQPQHF.

This clonotype was counted ten times or more. The gene calls are TRBV2 and TRBJ2-1; TRBD2 is a possible D gene (6 bases). Trimming removed 3 bases at V and 12 bases at J, with 18 bases between. From germline, CDR1 is SNHLY and CDR2 FYNNEI. The CDR3 totals 14 residues. Here the CDR3 reads CASSETRSGEGQFF. DNA of the CDR3: TGTGCCAGCAGTGAGACCCGTTCGGGGGAAGGGCAGTTCTTC.

The chain couples TRBV20-1 to TRBJ1-5; D is unresolved. Germline-derived CDR1 and CDR2 are DFQATT and SNEGSKA (reference sequence). The CDR3 spans 13 residues. V was cut by 6 bases and J by 6 bases, with 15 bases left in between. This CDR3 reads CSAPPGLGQPQHF. Here the CDR3 DNA reads TGCAGTGCCCCGCCCGGTCTTGGTCAGCCCCAGCATTTT.

The chain recombines TRBV29-1 with TRBJ2-5; weak D call: TRBD2 (6 bases). This CDR3 is built from 13 residues. CDR1 SQVTM and CDR2 ANQGSEA come from the germline V gene. V dropped 5 bases and J dropped 5 bases, with 15 bases sitting between them. In nucleotides, the CDR3 is TGCAGCGTTTTGACTAGTGGATACGAGACCCAGTACTTC. It encodes CSVLTSGYETQYF.

The chain carries TRBV27 and TRBJ1-1; D remains ambiguous. CDR1 and CDR2 from the germline V gene are MNHEY and SMNVEV (reference sequence). The germline V and J ends were trimmed by 3 bases and 0 bases, with 11 bases remaining between them. CDR3 size: 15 residues. CDR3 sequence (DNA): TGTGCCAGCAGTTTGCAGCGAACCCTGAACACTGAAGCTTTCTTT. It is translated as CASSLQRTLNTEAFF.

In its sample, this clonotype was seen many times. V and J are TRBV29-1 and TRBJ1-1, with 8 bases that match TRBD1. The trim removed 4 bases at V and 3 bases at J, leaving 4 bases unmatched. Germline CDR1 SQVTM, CDR2 ANQGSEA. This CDR3 is built from 13 residues. The CDR3, as DNA: TGCAGCGTTGCACAGGGGGTAGACACTGAAGCTTTCTTT. Translation gives CSVAQGVDTEAFF.

About this clonotype itself: The junction differs from germline at one of its ends, possibly a read error. This chain joins TRBV7-2 and TRBJ2-1; D is perhaps TRBD1 or TRBD2 (5 bases each). Germline CDR1 SGHTA, CDR2 FQGNSA. The CDR3 spans 15 residues. The CDR3 sequence is CVSSLDRGFYNEQFF. The CDR3 DNA follows: TGTGTCAGCAGCTTAGATCGGGGCTTCTACAATGAGCAGTTCTTC.

This clonotype appeared many times. The V call is TRBV7-2, the J call TRBJ1-2; D remains unclear. Trimming removed 1 base at V and 1 base at J, with 22 bases between. Germline-derived CDR1 and CDR2 are SGHTA and FQGNSA. This CDR3 is built from 19 residues. The CDR3: CASSLGRTLTGQLNYGYTF. In DNA, the CDR3 is TGTGCCAGCAGCTTAGGCCGCACACTTACTGGCCAACTTAACTATGGCTACACCTTC.

The chain links TRBV11-2 to TRBJ2-5; D not resolved. With 2 bases removed from V and 2 bases from J, the gap between germline ends came to 12 bases. This CDR3 spans 15 amino acids. Germline V CDR1 and CDR2: SGHAT, FQNNGV. The CDR3: CASSLRGSWQETQYF. CDR3 bases: TGTGCCAGCAGCTTAAGAGGTAGTTGGCAAGAGACCCAGTACTTC.

The chain has TRBV7-2 and TRBJ2-1; 10 nucleotides align to TRBD1. CDR1 and CDR2 from the germline V gene are SGHTA and FQGNSA. This CDR3 spans 15 amino acids. The V segment lost 5 bases and the J segment 8 bases; nucleotides outside the gene matches: 9. The CDR3 protein is CASSHDRGRRDEQFF. DNA of the CDR3: TGTGCCAGCAGCCATGACAGGGGGCGCCGGGATGAGCAGTTCTTC.

The V call is TRBV19, the J call TRBJ2-7; D call uncertain. CDR3 length: 15 amino acids. Germline values: CDR1 LNHDA, CDR2 SQIVND (reference sequence). Trimming took 5 bases from V and 3 from J, leaving 17 bases between them. The CDR3 nucleotides are TGTGCCAGTAGTGTGAATGAGGACGGAGACTACGAGCAGTACTTC. Amino acids: CASSVNEDGDYEQYF.

This clonotype was seen a few times. This chain connects TRBV18 to TRBJ2-2; a weak D match, TRBD1 (6 bases). V lost 5 bases to trimming and J lost 6 bases, with 16 bases between them. Germline lookup yields CDR1 KGHSH and CDR2 LQKENI. The CDR3 consists of 15 residues. This CDR3 is CASSTHRRGAGELFF. Here the CDR3 DNA reads TGTGCCAGCTCAACCCACCGCAGGGGAGCCGGGGAGCTGTTTTTT.

This clonotype was seen many times. The rearrangement links TRBV12-5 to TRBJ2-3; 11 nucleotides line up with TRBD2. Germline V gene data show CDR1 as LGHNT and CDR2 as FRNRAP. Trimming took 4 bases from V and 0 from J; bases not matched to a gene: 3. This CDR3 spans 16 amino acids. This CDR3 reads CASGSGLAASTDTQYF. CDR3 nucleotides: TGTGCTAGTGGTTCGGGACTAGCGGCTAGCACAGATACGCAGTATTTT.

This clonotype was picked up a small number of times. The rearrangement uses TRBV5-5 and TRBJ2-3; no clear D. The CDR3 is made up of 12 amino acids. Germline loops: CDR1 SGHKS, CDR2 YYEKEE (reference sequence). V was clipped by 4 bases and J by 5 bases, with 8 bases between them. The CDR3 DNA reads TGTGCCAGCAGCCGTGATCGAGATACGCAGTATTTT. This translates into CASSRDRDTQYF.

This clonotype was counted a few times. The V call is TRBV29-1, the J call TRBJ2-1; 7 bases align to TRBD2. Losses at the gene ends were 1 base for V and 10 bases for J; bases not matched to a gene: 7. The CDR3 covers 13 residues. The germline V gene encodes CDR1 SQVTM and CDR2 ANQGSEA. The CDR3 reads CSVEASQLAEQFF. The DNA for the CDR3 is TGCAGCGTTGAAGCAAGTCAACTAGCGGAGCAGTTCTTC.

The gene calls are TRBV2 and TRBJ2-7, with D perhaps being TRBD1 or TRBD2 (6 bases each). The V and J ends lost 4 bases and 6 bases respectively, with 16 bases between them. The germline CDR1 and CDR2 sequences are SNHLY and FYNNEI. The CDR3 runs to 14 residues. The CDR3 nucleotides read TGTGCCAGCAGTGCTCGGGGGCGCTTAGGCGAGCAGTACTTC. It translates to CASSARGRLGEQYF.

This clonotype was picked up many times. The chain carries TRBV29-1 and TRBJ2-7; maybe TRBD2 (6 bases). The CDR3 is 16 amino acids. CDR1 is SQVTM and CDR2 is ANQGSEA in the germline V gene. The ends were cut back, 1 base at V and 1 base at J, with 17 bases in the middle. In DNA, the CDR3 is TGCAGCGTTGAAGGGGGAGGAGGAGGCAAGTCCTACGAGCAGTACTTC. Its protein product is CSVEGGGGGKSYEQYF.

This clonotype has more than one count but fewer than ten. The rearrangement uses TRBV20-1 and TRBJ2-5; D may be TRBD1 (6 bases). This CDR3 contains 14 residues. Trimming shortened V by 6 bases and J by 7 bases, and 21 bases separated the two germline ends. CDR1 is DFQATT, CDR2 SNEGSKA, per germline (reference sequence). The CDR3 loop is CSARRDTAFGTQYF. The CDR3 DNA follows: TGCAGTGCCAGAAGGGACACCGCTTTCGGGACCCAGTACTTC.

This clonotype occurred a few times. This chain joins TRBV20-1 and TRBJ2-7; a possible D gene is TRBD1 (6 bases). With 1 base removed from V and 2 bases from J, the gap between germline ends came to 12 bases. CDR3 length: 14 residues. CDR1 is DFQATT, CDR2 SNEGSKA, per germline (reference sequence). The CDR3 loop is CSARVPRGTYEQYF. The CDR3 nucleotides read TGCAGTGCTAGAGTCCCCAGGGGAACCTACGAGCAGTACTTC.

This clonotype came up a few times. V gene TRBV7-9 combines with J gene TRBJ2-5; possibly TRBD1 for D (5 bases). Germline values: CDR1 SEHNR, CDR2 FQNEAQ (reference sequence). The CDR3 extends over 14 amino acids. The V end lost 1 base, the J end lost 3 bases, and 9 bases lay between the germline ends. The CDR3: CASSLVSGKETQYF. The CDR3, as DNA: TGTGCCAGCAGCTTAGTTTCAGGGAAAGAGACCCAGTACTTC.